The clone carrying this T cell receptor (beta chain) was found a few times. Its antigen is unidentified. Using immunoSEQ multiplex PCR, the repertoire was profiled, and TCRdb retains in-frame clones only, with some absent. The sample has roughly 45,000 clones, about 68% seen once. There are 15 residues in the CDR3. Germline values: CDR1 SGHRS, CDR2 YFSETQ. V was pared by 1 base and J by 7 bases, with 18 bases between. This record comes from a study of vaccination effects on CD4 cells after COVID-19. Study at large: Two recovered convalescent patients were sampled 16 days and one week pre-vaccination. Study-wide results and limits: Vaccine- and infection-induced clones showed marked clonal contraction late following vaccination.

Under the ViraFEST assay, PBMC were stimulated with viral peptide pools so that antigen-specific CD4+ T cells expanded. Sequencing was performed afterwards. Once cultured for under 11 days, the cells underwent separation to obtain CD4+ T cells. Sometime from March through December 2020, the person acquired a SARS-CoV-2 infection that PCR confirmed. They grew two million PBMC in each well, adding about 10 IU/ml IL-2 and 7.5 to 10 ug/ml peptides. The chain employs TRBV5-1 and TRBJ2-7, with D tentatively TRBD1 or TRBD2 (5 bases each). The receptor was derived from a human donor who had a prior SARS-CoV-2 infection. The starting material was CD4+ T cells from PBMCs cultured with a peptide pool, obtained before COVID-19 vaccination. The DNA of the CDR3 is TGCGCCAGCAGCTTGTCGGGCAGGGAGAAAAATGAGCAGTACTTC. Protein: CASSLSGREKNEQYF.